The rows below give T cell receptor beta chains drawn from one sample of a study of siplizumab effects on memory and regulatory T cells. Some clones are missing from TCRdb's copy, which holds only in-frame ones; the method was immunoSEQ multiplex PCR. The sample carries roughly 10,000 clones, about 45% recorded once. No antigen has been assigned to these receptors. Sequenced material: CFSE-low (dividing) CD4+ T cells sorted from an allogeneic mixed lymphocyte reaction. Every receptor here comes from a human donor in good health; the cells came from an allogeneic mixed lymphocyte reaction. Both conserved end residues are trimmed from each CDR3. D genes are given only for firm matches. Expanded clones are given a class, and other clones once, few, many or no size at all.

TRBV14	14	-	TRBJ2-2	-	ASSQYSRRRTGELF
TRBV2	12	-	TRBJ2-5	-	ASSSSGGQRTQY
TRBV2	12	-	TRBJ1-1	few	ASNIDSLAPEAF
TRBV7-2	12	TRBD1	TRBJ1-5	-	ASSLAKGAGTQH
TRBV28	10	-	TRBJ1-5	few	ASSLPGQPQH
TRBV9	13	-	TRBJ2-5	-	ASSVGTRTEETQY
TRBV11-3	12	TRBD2	TRBJ2-7	few	ASSLGGGPYEQY
TRBV2	13	TRBD1	TRBJ1-6	-	ASRAGTGTNSPLH
TRBV28	10	-	TRBJ2-7	-	ASSGRRVEQY
TRBV5-1	13	-	TRBJ1-3	-	ASSPQGNSGNTIY
TRBV6-1	13	TRBD1	TRBJ1-3	-	ASNLDRYSGNTIY
TRBV11-3	13	-	TRBJ2-1	-	ASSLFGTITDEQF
TRBV10-1	10	-	TRBJ1-1	medium-sized	ASSGQYTEAF
TRBV18	14	-	TRBJ1-3	few	ASSRNTGRSGNTIY
TRBV30	11	-	TRBJ1-5	-	AWSVRGEQPQH
TRBV7-8	13	TRBD1	TRBJ1-5	medium-sized	ASSLSGGGNQPQH
TRBV5-8	13	-	TRBJ2-3	few	ASSIEVVLTDTQY
TRBV10-3	11	TRBD2	TRBJ2-7	-	AISRLAAYEQY
TRBV4-1	14	-	TRBJ2-7	-	ASSQGLTWQPYEQY
TRBV5-6	14	-	TRBJ1-2	few	ASSPLSKQANYGYT
TRBV18	14	TRBD1	TRBJ1-3	-	ASSPNTGGDGNTIY
TRBV6-1	13	-	TRBJ1-4	-	ASSESGWRNEKLF
TRBV7-2	11	TRBD1	TRBJ2-7	-	ASSLRTGYEQY
TRBV30	9	-	TRBJ2-5	-	AWTGRETQY
TRBV28	8	-	TRBJ1-5	medium-sized	ASSAATQH
TRBV2	13	-	TRBJ2-7	-	ASKISGRASYEQY
TRBV6-6	10	-	TRBJ2-1	few	ASSYRWTEQF
TRBV11-3	12	-	TRBJ2-1	few	ASSPGSRYNEQF
TRBV7-9	12	-	TRBJ1-1	-	ASSLGGGNTEAF
TRBV18	11	-	TRBJ1-1	medium-sized	ASFGQINTEAF
TRBV20-1	9	-	TRBJ2-7	-	SAFRSYEQY
TRBV10-3	11	TRBD1	TRBJ1-2	medium-sized	AIRTGDWHGYT
TRBV7-9	11	TRBD2	TRBJ2-3	few	ASLTSGKDTQY
TRBV30	10	-	TRBJ1-4	few	AWARDTEKLF
TRBV7-6	11	-	TRBJ1-1	few	ASGQQMNTEAF
TRBV28	8	-	TRBJ2-7	-	ASSYKEQY
TRBV7-9	13	TRBD2	TRBJ2-7	medium-sized	ASSRGLADPYEQY
TRBV11-1	10	-	TRBJ2-7	-	ASSSNWYEQY
TRBV5-4	12	-	TRBJ1-1	few	ASSPGRVVTEAF
TRBV9	16	TRBD2	TRBJ2-6	once	ASSAGLAGSSGANVLT
TRBV5-6	13	-	TRBJ1-1	few	ASSPGQFLNTEAF
TRBV28	14	-	TRBJ2-1	few	ASSMFRGRGHNEQF
TRBV28	12	-	TRBJ2-7	-	ASSPHDGSYEQY
TRBV5-1	12	-	TRBJ2-7	-	ASSSEPRVYEQY
TRBV6-5	12	TRBD1	TRBJ1-6	few	ASNHRDRNSPLH